The following is a T cell receptor beta chain sequence with its context. Its specificity is unknown. The sample originates from a study of cytomegalovirus exposure and HLA in healthy donors. Notes on the study in general: Several of the most significant clusters were apparently associated with common viral pathogens in a later analysis. TCR beta chain V- and J-gene trimming was linked, in a later analysis, to a missense variant in DCLRE1C.

PCR involved 60 Vbeta and 13 Jbeta primers. Authors' analysis steps: Later work found around 80 million unique TCR beta chains, with 10 million to 14 million shared. Assay used: immunoSEQ multiplex PCR; TCRdb lists only in-frame clones, some missing. The V and J calls and clone size come from that table; D and trimming were worked out from the DNA. The sample shows over 85,000 clones, about 60% of them seen only once. No record was made of this donor's CMV serostatus. Germline CDR1 GTSNPN, CDR2 SVGIG (reference sequence). V lost 0 bases and J lost 3, with 11 bases in between. CDR3 size: 14 residues. Sequencing was carried out using PBMCs. This receptor was identified in a human donor in good health. V usage is TRBV30 and J usage is TRBJ1-1, with D perhaps TRBD1 (5 bases). In DNA, the CDR3 is TGTGCCTGGAGTGTAAAAGGGGCTTACACTGAAGCTTTCTTT. Its protein is CAWSVKGAYTEAFF.